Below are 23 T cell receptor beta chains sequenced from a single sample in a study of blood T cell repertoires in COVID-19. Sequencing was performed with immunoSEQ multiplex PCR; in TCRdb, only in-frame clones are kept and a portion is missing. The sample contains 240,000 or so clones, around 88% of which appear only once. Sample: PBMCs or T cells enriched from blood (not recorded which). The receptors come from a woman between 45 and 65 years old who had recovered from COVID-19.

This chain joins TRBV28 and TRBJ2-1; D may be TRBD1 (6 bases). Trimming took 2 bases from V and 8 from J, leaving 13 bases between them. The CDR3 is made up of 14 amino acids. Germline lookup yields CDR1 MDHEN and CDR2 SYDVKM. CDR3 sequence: CASSLRQPGDEQFF. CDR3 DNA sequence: TGTGCCAGCAGTTTACGACAACCAGGGGATGAGCAGTTCTTC. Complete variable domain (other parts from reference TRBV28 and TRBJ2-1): DVKVTQSSRYLVKRTGEKVFLECVQDMDHENMFWYRQDPGLGLRLIYFSYDVKMKEKGDIPEGYSVSREKKERFSLILESASTNQTSMYLCASSLRQPGDEQFFGPGTRLTVL.

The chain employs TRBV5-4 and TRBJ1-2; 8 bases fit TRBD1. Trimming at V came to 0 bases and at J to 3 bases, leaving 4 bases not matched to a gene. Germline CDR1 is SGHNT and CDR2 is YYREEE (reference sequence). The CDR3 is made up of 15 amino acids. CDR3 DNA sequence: TGTGCCAGCAGCTTGGAGGCGACAGGGGACTATGGCTACACCTTC. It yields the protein CASSLEATGDYGYTF. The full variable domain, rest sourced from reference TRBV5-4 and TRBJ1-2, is ETGVTQSPTHLIKTRGQQVTLRCSSQSGHNTVSWYQQALGQGPQFIFQYYREEENGRGNFPPRFSGLQFPNYSSELNVNALELDDSALYLCASSLEATGDYGYTFGSGTRLTVV.

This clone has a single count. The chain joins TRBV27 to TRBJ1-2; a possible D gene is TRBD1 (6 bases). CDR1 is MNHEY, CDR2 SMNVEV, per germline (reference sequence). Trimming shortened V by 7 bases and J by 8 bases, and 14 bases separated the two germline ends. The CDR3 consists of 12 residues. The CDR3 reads CASKETGYGYTF. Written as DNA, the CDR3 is TGTGCCAGCAAAGAAACAGGGTACGGCTACACCTTC.

CDR3 region: CASSKSGNEKLFF. In nucleotides, the CDR3 is TGTGCCAGCAGCAAAAGCGGTAATGAAAAACTGTTTTTT. This chain links TRBV5-4 with TRBJ1-4; D gene uncertain. Trimming removed 4 bases from V and 4 bases from J, with 8 bases in between. This CDR3 comprises 13 residues. The germline V gene encodes CDR1 SGHNT and CDR2 YYREEE (reference sequence).

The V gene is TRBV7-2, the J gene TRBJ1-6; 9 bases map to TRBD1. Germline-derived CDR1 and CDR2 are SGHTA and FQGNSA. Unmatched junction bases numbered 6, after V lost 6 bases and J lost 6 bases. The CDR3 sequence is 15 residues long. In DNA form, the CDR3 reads TGTGCCAGCAGGAAAAGGACAGGGGCTAATTCACCCCTCCACTTT. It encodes CASRKRTGANSPLHF.

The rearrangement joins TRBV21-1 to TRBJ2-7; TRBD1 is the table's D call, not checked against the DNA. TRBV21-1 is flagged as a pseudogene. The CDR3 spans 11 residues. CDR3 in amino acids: CANNQGSEQYF. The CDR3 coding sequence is TGTGCCAACAACCAGGGCAGCGAGCAGTACTTC.

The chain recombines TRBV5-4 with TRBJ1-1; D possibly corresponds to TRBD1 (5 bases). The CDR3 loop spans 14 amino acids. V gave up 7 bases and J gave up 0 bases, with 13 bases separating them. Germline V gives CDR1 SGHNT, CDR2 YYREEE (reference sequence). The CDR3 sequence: CASGPRAMNTEAFF. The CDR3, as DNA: TGTGCCAGCGGACCCAGGGCGATGAACACTGAAGCTTTCTTT.

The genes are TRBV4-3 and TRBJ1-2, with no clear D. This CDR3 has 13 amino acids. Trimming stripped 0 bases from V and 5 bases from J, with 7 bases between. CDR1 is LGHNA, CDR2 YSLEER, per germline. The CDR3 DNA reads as TGCGCCAGCAGCCAAGATGGGAGATATGGCTACACCTTC. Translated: CASSQDGRYGYTF.

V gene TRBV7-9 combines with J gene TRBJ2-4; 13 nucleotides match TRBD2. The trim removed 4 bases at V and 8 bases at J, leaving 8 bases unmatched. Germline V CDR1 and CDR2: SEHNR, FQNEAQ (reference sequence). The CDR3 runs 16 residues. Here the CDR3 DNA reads TGTGCCAGCAGCTCCTGGACTAGCGGGGGCCCAGACATTCAGTACTTC. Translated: CASSSWTSGGPDIQYF.

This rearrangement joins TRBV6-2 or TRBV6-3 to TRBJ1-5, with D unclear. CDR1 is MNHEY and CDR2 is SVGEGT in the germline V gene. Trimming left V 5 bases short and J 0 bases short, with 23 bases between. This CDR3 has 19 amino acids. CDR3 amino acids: CASSASRRGSSYSNQPQHF. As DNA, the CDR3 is TGTGCCAGCAGTGCCTCGCGACGGGGTTCGTCATATAGCAATCAGCCCCAGCATTTT.

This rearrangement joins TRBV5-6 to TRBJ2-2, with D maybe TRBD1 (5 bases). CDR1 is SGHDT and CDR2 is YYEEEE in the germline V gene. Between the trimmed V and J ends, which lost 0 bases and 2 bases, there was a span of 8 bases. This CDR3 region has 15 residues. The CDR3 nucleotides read TGTGCCAGCAGCTTGGTTGGACATAACACCGGGGAGCTGTTTTTT. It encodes CASSLVGHNTGELFF.

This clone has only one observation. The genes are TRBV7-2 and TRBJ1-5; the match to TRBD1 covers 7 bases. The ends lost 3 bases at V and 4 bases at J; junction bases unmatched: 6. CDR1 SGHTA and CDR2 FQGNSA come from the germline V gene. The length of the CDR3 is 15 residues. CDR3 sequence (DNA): TGTGCCAGCAGCTTCAACAGGGGTCCGAATCAGCCCCAGCATTTT. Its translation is CASSFNRGPNQPQHF. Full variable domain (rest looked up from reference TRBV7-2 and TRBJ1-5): GAGVSQSPSNKVTEKGKDVELRCDPISGHTALYWYRQSLGQGLEFLIYFQGNSAPDKSGLPSDRFSAERTGGSVSTLTIQRTQQEDSAVYLCASSFNRGPNQPQHFGDGTRLSIL.

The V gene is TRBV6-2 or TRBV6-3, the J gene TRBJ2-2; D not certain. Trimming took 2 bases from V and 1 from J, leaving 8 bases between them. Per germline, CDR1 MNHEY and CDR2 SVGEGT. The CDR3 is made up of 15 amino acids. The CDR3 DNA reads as TGTGCCAGCAGTTACCTTGTTAAGAACACCGGGGAGCTGTTTTTT. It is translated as CASSYLVKNTGELFF.

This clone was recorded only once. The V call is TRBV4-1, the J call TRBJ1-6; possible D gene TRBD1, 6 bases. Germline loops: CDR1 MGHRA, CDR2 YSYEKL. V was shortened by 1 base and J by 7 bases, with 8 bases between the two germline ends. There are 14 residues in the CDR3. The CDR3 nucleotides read TGCGCCAGCAGCCAAGGGGGGCGGAATTCACCCCTCCACTTT. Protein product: CASSQGGRNSPLHF.

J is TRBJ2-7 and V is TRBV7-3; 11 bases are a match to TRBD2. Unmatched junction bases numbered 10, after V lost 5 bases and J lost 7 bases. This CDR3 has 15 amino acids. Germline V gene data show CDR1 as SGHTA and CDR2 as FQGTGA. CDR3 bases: TGTGCCAGCAGCCTCGGACTAGCGGGCTCTTGGGAGCAGTACTTC. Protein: CASSLGLAGSWEQYF. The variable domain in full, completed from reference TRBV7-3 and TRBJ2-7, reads GAGVSQTPSNKVTEKGKYVELRCDPISGHTALYWYRQSLGQGPEFLIYFQGTGAADDSGLPNDRFFAVRPEGSVSTLKIQRTERGDSAVYLCASSLGLAGSWEQYFGPGTRLTVT.

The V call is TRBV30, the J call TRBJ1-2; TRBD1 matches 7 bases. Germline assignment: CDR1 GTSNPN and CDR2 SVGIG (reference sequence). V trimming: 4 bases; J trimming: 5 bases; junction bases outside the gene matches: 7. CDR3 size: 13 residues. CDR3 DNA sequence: TGTGCCTGGACAGGGGGATTATATTATGGCTACACCTTC. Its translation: CAWTGGLYYGYTF.

DNA for the CDR3: TGTGCCAGCAGCTTAGCTGGTAGGGGACTAGTGTCTAATGAGCAGTTCTTC. Translated: CASSLAGRGLVSNEQFF. This chain connects TRBV7-6 to TRBJ2-1; 8 nucleotides line up with TRBD2. V gave up 0 bases and J gave up 7 bases; unmatched junction bases: 11. The CDR3 covers 17 residues. Germline-derived CDR1 and CDR2 are SGHVS and FNYEAQ.

In nucleotides, the CDR3 is TGCGCCAGCAGTGAGTCCGTTGAAGCTTTCTTT. Translating gives CASSESVEAFF. This chain joins TRBV10-2 and TRBJ1-1, with D unresolved. Looked up from germline, CDR1 is WSHSY and CDR2 is SAAADI. CDR3 length: 11 residues. Trimming pared 0 bases from V and 7 bases from J, leaving 3 bases between.

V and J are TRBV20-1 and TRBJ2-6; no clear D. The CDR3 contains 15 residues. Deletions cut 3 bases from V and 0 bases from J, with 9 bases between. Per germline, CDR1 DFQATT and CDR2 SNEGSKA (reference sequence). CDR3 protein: CSASPAISGANVLTF. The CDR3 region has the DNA TGCAGTGCTAGTCCTGCGATCTCTGGGGCCAACGTCCTGACTTTC.

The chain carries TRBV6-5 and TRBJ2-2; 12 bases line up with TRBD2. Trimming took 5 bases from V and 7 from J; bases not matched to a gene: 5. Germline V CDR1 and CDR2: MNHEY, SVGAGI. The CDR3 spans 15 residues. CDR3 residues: CASSHLTSGGGELFF. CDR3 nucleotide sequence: TGTGCCAGCAGTCACTTGACTAGCGGGGGCGGGGAGCTGTTTTTT.

The CDR3 coding sequence is TGTGCCAGCAGCCTTACAGGGGGCCGTTGGAATAGCAATCAGCCCCAGCATTTT. Its protein product is CASSLTGGRWNSNQPQHF. This rearrangement joins TRBV7-6 to TRBJ1-5; 9 positions agree with TRBD1. CDR1 SGHVS and CDR2 FNYEAQ come from the germline V gene. J was trimmed by 0 bases and V by 5 bases; bases with no gene match: 11. This CDR3 is built from 18 residues. Filled out from reference TRBV7-6 and TRBJ1-5, the complete variable domain reads GAGVSQSPRYKVTKRGQDVALRCDPISGHVSLYWYRQALGQGPEFLTYFNYEAQQDKSGLPNDRFSAERPEGSISTLTIQRTEQRDSAMYRCASSLTGGRWNSNQPQHFGDGTRLSIL.

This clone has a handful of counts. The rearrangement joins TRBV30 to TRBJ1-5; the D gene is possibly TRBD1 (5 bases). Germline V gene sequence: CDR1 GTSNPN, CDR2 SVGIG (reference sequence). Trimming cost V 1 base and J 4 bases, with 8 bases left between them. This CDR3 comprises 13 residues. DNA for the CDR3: TGTGCCTGGAGTGGACAGAGAAATCAGCCCCAGCATTTT. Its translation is CAWSGQRNQPQHF.

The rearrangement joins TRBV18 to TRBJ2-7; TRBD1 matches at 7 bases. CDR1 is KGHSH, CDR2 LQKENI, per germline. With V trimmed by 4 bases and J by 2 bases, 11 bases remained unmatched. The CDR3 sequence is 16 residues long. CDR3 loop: CASSRTQDRTPYEQYF. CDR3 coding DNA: TGTGCCAGCTCACGTACCCAGGACAGGACCCCCTACGAGCAGTACTTC. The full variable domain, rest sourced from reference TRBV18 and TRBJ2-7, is NAGVMQNPRHLVRRRGQEARLRCSPMKGHSHVYWYRQLPEEGLKFMVYLQKENIIDESGMPKERFSAEFPKEGPSILRIQQVVRGDSAAYFCASSRTQDRTPYEQYFGPGTRLTVT.